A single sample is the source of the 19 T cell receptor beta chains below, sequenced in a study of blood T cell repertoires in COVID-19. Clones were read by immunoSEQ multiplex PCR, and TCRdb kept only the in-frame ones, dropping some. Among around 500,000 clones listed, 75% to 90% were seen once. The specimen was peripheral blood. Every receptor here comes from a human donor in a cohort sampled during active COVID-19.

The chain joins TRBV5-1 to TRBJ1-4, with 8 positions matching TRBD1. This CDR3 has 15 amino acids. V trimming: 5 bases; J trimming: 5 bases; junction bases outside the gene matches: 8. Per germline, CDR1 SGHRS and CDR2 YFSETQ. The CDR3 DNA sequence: TGCGCCAGCAGGGATACAGGGGGACCCAATGAAAAACTGTTTTTT. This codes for CASRDTGGPNEKLFF.

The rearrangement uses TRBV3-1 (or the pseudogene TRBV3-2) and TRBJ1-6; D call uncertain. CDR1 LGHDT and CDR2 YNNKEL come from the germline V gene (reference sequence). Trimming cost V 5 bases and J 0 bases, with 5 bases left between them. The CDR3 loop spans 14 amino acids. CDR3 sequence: CASSGSSYNSPLHF. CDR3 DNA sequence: TGTGCCAGCAGCGGGAGCTCCTATAATTCACCCCTCCACTTT.

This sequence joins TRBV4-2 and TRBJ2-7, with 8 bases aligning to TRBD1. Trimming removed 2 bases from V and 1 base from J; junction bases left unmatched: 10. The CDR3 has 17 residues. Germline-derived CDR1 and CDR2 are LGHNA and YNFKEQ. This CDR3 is CASSQSSQGARSYEQYF. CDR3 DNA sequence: TGTGCCAGCAGCCAATCCTCCCAGGGGGCGAGGTCCTACGAGCAGTACTTC.

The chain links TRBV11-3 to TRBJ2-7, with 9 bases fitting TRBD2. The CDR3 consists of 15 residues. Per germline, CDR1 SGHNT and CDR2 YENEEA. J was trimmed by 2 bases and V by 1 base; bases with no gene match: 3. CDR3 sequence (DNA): TGTGCCAGCAGCTTAGGCGGGGGGGACGCCTACGAGCAGTACTTC. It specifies CASSLGGGDAYEQYF.

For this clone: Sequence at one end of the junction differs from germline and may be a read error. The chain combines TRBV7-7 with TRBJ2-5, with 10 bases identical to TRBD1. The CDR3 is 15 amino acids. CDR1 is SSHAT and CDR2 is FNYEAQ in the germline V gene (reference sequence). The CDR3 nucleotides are TGTGCTAGCAGCAAAGGACAGGGGGTAGAAGAGACCCAGTACTTC. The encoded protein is CASSKGQGVEETQYF.

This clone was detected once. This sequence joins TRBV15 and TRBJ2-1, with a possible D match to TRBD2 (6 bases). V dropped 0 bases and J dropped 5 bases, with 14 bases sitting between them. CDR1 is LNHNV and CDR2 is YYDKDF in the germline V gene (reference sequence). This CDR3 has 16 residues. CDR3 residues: CATSRDLASLNNEQFF. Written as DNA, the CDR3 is TGTGCCACCAGCAGAGATCTAGCGAGCCTAAACAATGAGCAGTTCTTC.

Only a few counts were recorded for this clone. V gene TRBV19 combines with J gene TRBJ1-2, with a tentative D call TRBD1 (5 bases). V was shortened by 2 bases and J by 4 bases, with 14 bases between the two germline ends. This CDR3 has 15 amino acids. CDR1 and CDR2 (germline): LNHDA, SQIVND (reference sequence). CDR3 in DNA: TGTGCCAGTAGTATATCGGCAGGGTCGGGCTATGGCTACACCTTC. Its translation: CASSISAGSGYGYTF.

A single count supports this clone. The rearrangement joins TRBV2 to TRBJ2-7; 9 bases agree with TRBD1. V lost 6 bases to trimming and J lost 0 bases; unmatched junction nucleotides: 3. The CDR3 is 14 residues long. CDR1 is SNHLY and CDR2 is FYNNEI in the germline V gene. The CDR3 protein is CASRETGGSYEQYF. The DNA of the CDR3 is TGTGCCAGCAGAGAGACAGGGGGCTCCTACGAGCAGTACTTC.

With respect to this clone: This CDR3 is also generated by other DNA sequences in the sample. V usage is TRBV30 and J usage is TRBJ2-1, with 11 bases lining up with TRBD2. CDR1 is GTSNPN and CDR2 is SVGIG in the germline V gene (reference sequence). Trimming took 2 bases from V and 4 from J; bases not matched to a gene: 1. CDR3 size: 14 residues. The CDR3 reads CAWSRTSGYNEQFF. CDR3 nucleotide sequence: TGTGCCTGGAGTAGGACTAGCGGGTACAATGAGCAGTTCTTC.

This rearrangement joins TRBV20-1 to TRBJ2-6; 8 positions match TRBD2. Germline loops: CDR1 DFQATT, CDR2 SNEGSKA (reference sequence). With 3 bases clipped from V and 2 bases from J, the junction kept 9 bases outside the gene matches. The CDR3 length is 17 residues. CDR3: CSASLDGRAAGANVLTF. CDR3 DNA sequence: TGCAGTGCTAGTCTGGACGGGAGGGCAGCTGGGGCCAACGTCCTGACTTTC.

In DNA, the CDR3 is TGCGCCAGCAGCCCAACGGACAGGGGGTTCTCTGGAAACACCATATATTTT. It translates to CASSPTDRGFSGNTIYF. This chain links TRBV4-1 with TRBJ1-3, with 10 bases aligning to TRBD1. Germline CDR1 MGHRA, CDR2 YSYEKL. The trim removed 4 bases at V and 0 bases at J, leaving 6 bases unmatched. There are 17 residues in the CDR3.

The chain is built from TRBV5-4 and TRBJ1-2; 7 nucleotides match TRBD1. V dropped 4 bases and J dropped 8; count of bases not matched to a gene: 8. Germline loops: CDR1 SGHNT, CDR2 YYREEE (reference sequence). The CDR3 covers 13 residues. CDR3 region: CASSPDRDSGYTF. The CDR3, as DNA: TGTGCCAGCAGCCCAGACAGGGATTCCGGCTACACCTTC.

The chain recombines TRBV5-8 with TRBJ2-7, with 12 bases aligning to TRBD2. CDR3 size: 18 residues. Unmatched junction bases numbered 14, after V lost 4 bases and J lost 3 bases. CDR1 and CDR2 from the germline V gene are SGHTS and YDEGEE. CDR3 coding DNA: TGTGCCAGCAGCATCGGACTAGCGGGAATATGGACGGGCTACGAGCAGTACTTC. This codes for CASSIGLAGIWTGYEQYF.

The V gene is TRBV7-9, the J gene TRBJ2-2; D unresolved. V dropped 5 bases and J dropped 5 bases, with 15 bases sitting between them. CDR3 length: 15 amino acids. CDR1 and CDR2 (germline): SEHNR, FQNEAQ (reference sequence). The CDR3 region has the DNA TGTGCCAGCAGCCTCGCAGCCCCTAGGACCGGGGAGCTGTTTTTT. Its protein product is CASSLAAPRTGELFF.

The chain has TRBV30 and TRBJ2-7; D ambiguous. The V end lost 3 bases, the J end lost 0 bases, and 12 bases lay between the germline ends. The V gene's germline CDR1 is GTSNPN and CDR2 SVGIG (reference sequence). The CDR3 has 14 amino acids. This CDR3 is CAWRADSNSYEQYF. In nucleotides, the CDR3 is TGTGCCTGGAGAGCTGACTCAAACTCCTACGAGCAGTACTTC.

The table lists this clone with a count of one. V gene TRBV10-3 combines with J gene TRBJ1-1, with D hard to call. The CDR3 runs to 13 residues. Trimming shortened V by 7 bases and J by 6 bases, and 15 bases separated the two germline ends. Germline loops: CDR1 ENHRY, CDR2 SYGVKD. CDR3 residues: CAITTESGAEAFF. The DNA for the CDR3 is TGTGCCATCACTACTGAATCGGGAGCTGAAGCTTTCTTT.

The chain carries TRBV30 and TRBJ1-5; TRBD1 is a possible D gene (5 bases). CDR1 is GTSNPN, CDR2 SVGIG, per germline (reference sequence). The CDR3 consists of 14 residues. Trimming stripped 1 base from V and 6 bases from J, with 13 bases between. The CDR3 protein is CAWSGQGLSQPQHF. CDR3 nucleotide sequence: TGTGCCTGGAGTGGGCAGGGCCTTAGTCAGCCCCAGCATTTT.

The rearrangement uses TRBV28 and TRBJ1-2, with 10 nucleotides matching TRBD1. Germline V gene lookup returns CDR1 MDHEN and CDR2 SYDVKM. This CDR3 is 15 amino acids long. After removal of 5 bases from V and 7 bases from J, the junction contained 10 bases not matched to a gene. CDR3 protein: CASSVPGQGIVGYTF. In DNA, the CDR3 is TGTGCCAGCAGTGTCCCGGGACAGGGGATTGTTGGCTACACCTTC.

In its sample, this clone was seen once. This CDR3 is CASSYQQGTEAFF. CDR3 coding DNA: TGTGCCAGCAGTTACCAACAGGGAACTGAAGCTTTCTTT. V and J are TRBV6-6 and TRBJ1-1; a weak D match, TRBD1 (6 bases). Trimming took 2 bases from V and 5 from J, leaving 9 bases between them. Germline CDR1 and CDR2: MNHNY and SVGAGI (reference sequence). The length of the CDR3 is 13 residues.